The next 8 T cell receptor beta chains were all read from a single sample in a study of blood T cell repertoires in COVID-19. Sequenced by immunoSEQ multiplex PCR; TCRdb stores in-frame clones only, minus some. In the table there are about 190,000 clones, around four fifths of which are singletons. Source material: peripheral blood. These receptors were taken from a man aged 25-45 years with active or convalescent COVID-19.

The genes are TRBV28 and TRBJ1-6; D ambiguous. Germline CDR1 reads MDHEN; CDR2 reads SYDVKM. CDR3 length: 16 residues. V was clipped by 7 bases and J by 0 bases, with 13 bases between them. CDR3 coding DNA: TGTGCCAGCATTAGCGGTGGGAGCTCCTATAATTCACCCCTCCACTTT. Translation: CASISGGSSYNSPLHF.

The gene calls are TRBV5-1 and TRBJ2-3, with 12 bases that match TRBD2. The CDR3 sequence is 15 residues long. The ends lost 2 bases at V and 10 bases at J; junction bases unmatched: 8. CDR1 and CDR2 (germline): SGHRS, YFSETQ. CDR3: CASSLSLAGGPAQYF. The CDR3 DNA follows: TGCGCCAGCAGCTTAAGTCTAGCGGGGGGGCCGGCGCAGTATTTT.

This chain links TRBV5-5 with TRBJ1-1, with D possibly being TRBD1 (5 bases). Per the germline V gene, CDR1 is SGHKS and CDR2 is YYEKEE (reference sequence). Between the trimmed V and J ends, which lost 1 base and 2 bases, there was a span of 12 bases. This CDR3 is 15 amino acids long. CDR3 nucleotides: TGTGCCAGCAGCTTGATTGAGGGACTTAACACTGAAGCTTTCTTT. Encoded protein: CASSLIEGLNTEAFF.

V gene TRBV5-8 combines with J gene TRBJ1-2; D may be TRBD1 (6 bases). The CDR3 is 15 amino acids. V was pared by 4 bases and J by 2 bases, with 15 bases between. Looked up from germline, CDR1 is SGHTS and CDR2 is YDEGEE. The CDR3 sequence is CASSLHGQGNYGYTF. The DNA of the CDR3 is TGTGCCAGCAGCCTGCACGGCCAGGGGAACTATGGCTACACCTTC.

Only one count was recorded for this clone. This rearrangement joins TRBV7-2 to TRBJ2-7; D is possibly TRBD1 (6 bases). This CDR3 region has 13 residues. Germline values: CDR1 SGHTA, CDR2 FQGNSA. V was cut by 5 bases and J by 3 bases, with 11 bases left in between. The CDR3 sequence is CASSQGPVYEQYF. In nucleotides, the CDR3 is TGTGCCAGCAGCCAGGGGCCCGTCTACGAGCAGTACTTC.

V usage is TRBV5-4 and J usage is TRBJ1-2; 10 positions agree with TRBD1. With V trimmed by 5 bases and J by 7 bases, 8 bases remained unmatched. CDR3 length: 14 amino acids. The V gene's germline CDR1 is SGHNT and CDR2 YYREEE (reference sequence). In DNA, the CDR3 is TGTGCCAGCAGAAAGACAGGGGGCGCGGGTGGCTACACCTTC. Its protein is CASRKTGGAGGYTF.

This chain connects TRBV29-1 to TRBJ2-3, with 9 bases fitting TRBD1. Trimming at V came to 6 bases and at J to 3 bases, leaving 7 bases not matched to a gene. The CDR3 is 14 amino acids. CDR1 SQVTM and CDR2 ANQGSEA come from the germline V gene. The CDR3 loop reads CSVRQGDTTDTQYF. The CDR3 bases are TGCAGCGTACGACAGGGGGATACTACAGATACGCAGTATTTT.

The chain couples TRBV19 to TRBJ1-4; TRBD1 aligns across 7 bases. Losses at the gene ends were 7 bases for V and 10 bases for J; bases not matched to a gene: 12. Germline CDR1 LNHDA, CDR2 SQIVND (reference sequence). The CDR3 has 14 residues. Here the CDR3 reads CASISRDSRRKLFF. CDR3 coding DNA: TGTGCCAGTATAAGCCGGGACAGTCGACGAAAACTGTTTTTT.